This TCR beta chain was obtained from a study of neurological immune-mediated disorders. TCRdb used MiXCR to reprocess the 5' RACE reads, holding one entry per CDR3 protein. The sample records tens of thousands of distinct CDR3 sequences, about 5.2% being singletons. Germline V gene sequence: CDR1 LGHDT, CDR2 YNNKEL (reference sequence). The CDR3 length is 16 residues. After removal of 1 base from V and 1 base from J, the junction contained 1 base not matched to a gene. The receptor's source is a woman in her twenties or thirties with multiple sclerosis. The specimen sequenced was PBMCs. The chain employs TRBV3-1 and TRBJ2-2, with 9 bases lining up with TRBD2. The DNA of the CDR3 is TGTGCCAGCAGCCAAGCAGCGGGGGGGAACACCGGGGAGCTGTTTTTT. Translating gives CASSQAAGGNTGELFF.